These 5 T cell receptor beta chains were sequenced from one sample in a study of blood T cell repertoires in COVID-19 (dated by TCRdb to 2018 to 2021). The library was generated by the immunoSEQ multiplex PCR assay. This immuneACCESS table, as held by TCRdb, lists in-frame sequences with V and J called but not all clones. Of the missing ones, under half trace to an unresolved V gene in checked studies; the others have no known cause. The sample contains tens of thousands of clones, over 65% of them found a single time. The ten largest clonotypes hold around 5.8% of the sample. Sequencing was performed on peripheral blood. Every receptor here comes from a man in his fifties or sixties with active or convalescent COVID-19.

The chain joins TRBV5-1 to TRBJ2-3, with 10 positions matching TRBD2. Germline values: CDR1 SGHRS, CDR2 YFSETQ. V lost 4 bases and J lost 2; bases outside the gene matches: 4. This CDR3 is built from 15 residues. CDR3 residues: CASSQLAGYTDTQYF. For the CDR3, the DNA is TGCGCCAGCAGCCAACTAGCGGGGTACACAGATACGCAGTATTTT. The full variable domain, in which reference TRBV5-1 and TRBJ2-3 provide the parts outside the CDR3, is KAGVTQTPRYLIKTRGQQVTLSCSPISGHRSVSWYQQTPGQGLQFLFEYFSETQRNKGNFPGRFSGRQFSNSRSEMNVSTLELGDSALYLCASSQLAGYTDTQYFGPGTRLTVL.

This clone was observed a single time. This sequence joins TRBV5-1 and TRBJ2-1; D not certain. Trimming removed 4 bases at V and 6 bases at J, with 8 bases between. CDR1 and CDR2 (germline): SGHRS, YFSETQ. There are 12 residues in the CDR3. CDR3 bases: TGCGCCAGCAGCCTCGTTAGCAATGAGCAGTTCTTC. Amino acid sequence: CASSLVSNEQFF.

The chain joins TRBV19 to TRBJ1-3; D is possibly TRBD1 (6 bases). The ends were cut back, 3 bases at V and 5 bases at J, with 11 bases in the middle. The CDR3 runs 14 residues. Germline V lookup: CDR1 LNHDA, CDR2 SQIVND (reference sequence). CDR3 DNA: TGTGCCAGTAGTATCGCGGGGGACAGAAACACCATATATTTT. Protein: CASSIAGDRNTIYF.

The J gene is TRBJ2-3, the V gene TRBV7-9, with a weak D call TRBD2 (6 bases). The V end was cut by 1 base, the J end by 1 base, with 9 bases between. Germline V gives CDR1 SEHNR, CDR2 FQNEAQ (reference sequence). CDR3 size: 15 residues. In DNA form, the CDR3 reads TGTGCCAGCAGCTTAGGGGCGGGGCGCACAGATACGCAGTATTTT. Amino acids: CASSLGAGRTDTQYF.

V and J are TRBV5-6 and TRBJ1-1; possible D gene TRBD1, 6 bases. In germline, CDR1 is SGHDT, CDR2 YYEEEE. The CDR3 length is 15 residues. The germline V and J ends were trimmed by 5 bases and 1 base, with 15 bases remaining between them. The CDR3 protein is CASSFGPTGNTEAFF. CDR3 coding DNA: TGTGCCAGCAGTTTCGGACCGACAGGGAACACTGAAGCTTTCTTT.